These 11 T cell receptor beta chains came from one sample sequenced in a study of blood T cell repertoires in COVID-19. Sequencing was performed with immunoSEQ multiplex PCR; in TCRdb, only in-frame clones are kept and a portion is missing. Counted here are nearly 300,000 clones, roughly nine tenths occurring once; the ten biggest clones make up roughly 2.8%. Sequenced: PBMCs or T cells enriched from blood (not recorded which). The receptor set was obtained from a woman aged 45-65 years who had been exposed to COVID-19.

This chain joins TRBV7-2 and TRBJ2-2; 10 bases line up with TRBD2. J was trimmed by 5 bases and V by 4 bases; bases with no gene match: 10. The CDR3 extends over 17 amino acids. Germline CDR1 reads SGHTA; CDR2 reads FQGNSA. CDR3 nucleotides: TGTGCCAGCAGCTACGCAGCGGGGGGGTTCGGTACCGGGGAGCTGTTTTTT. Translation gives CASSYAAGGFGTGELFF.

The chain joins TRBV6-1 to TRBJ2-2; TRBD1 agrees at 7 bases. V was pared by 4 bases and J by 1 base, with 6 bases of the junction left unmatched. The CDR3 length is 16 residues. Germline loops: CDR1 MNHNS, CDR2 SASEGT. CDR3 residues: CASSGYRGLNTGELFF. The CDR3 DNA sequence: TGTGCCAGCAGTGGATACAGGGGATTGAACACCGGGGAGCTGTTTTTT.

The genes are TRBV11-2 and TRBJ2-4; 8 bases are a match to TRBD1. With 5 bases clipped from V and 2 bases from J, the junction kept 11 bases outside the gene matches. The CDR3 length is 17 residues. CDR1 SGHAT and CDR2 FQNNGV come from the germline V gene. CDR3 protein: CASSPATGVGPKNIQYF. Here the CDR3 DNA reads TGTGCCAGCAGCCCGGCGACAGGGGTGGGACCCAAAAACATTCAGTACTTC.

CDR3 amino acids: CASLGAGFTEAFF. The CDR3 DNA reads as TGTGCCAGCCTGGGGGCAGGGTTCACTGAAGCTTTCTTT. This chain joins TRBV3-1 (or the pseudogene TRBV3-2) and TRBJ1-1, with D possibly being TRBD1 (6 bases). Trimming shortened V by 8 bases and J by 4 bases, and 14 bases separated the two germline ends. Germline V lookup: CDR1 LGHDT, CDR2 YNNKEL (reference sequence). The CDR3 is made up of 13 amino acids.

Concerning this clone: Given the absence of the conserved phenylalanine or tryptophan at the CDR3 end, a read error is likely. The limits of the CDR3 on the DNA are not certain, so only TCRdb's listed CDR3 is given. This chain connects TRBV6-5 to TRBJ2-7; the table assigns TRBD1, which was not confirmed against the DNA. The CDR3 is made up of 11 amino acids, end residues included. Germline CDR1 reads MNHEY; CDR2 reads SVGAGI. CDR3 sequence reads: CASSGVGPVSI.

The chain joins TRBV7-2 to TRBJ1-2, with TRBD1 identical over 12 bases. This CDR3 spans 19 amino acids. Per the germline V gene, CDR1 is SGHTA and CDR2 is FQGNSA. V lost 5 bases to trimming and J lost 3 bases; unmatched junction nucleotides: 16. CDR3 in amino acids: CASSQTGLGQGAFHYGYTF. Here the CDR3 DNA reads TGTGCCAGCAGCCAGACTGGGCTGGGACAGGGGGCGTTCCACTATGGCTACACCTTC.

The genes are TRBV24-1 and TRBJ2-3; TRBD1 is a possible D gene (6 bases). Germline V CDR1 and CDR2: KGHDR, SFDVKD. The CDR3 runs to 15 residues. The V end was cut by 5 bases, the J end by 2 bases, with 13 bases between. This chain's CDR3 is CATSGVQGYTDTQYF. The CDR3 DNA reads as TGTGCCACCAGTGGGGTGCAGGGGTACACAGATACGCAGTATTTT.

This clone has just a few counts. The J gene is TRBJ2-7, the V gene TRBV7-8; D uncertain. The CDR3 loop spans 13 amino acids. V was clipped by 5 bases and J by 3 bases, with 11 bases between them. Germline V gene lookup returns CDR1 SGHVS and CDR2 FQNEAQ. The CDR3 nucleotides are TGTGCCAGCAGCCCTAACTCCGGCTACGAGCAGTACTTC. As protein: CASSPNSGYEQYF. The variable domain in full, completed from reference TRBV7-8 and TRBJ2-7, reads GAGVSQSPRYKVAKRGQDVALRCDPISGHVSLFWYQQALGQGPEFLTYFQNEAQLDKSGLPSDRFFAERPEGSVSTLKIQRTQQEDSAVYLCASSPNSGYEQYFGPGTRLTVT.

This chain uses TRBV5-1 with TRBJ1-1, with TRBD1 as a possible D gene (5 bases). Germline CDR1 and CDR2: SGHRS and YFSETQ. CDR3 length: 13 amino acids. Trimming took 2 bases from V and 8 from J, leaving 13 bases between them. CDR3 protein: CASSLDRPEEAFF. The CDR3 bases are TGCGCCAGCAGCTTAGACAGACCCGAAGAAGCTTTCTTT.

The V and J genes are TRBV7-9 and TRBJ1-1; maybe TRBD1 (5 bases). V was clipped by 1 base and J by 3 bases, with 12 bases between them. The CDR3 is 15 residues long. CDR1 and CDR2 from the germline V gene are SEHNR and FQNEAQ (reference sequence). As DNA, the CDR3 is TGTGCCAGCAGCTTAGGATGGGGGGACGACACTGAAGCTTTCTTT. Translation: CASSLGWGDDTEAFF. The complete variable domain, with remaining parts taken from reference TRBV7-9 and TRBJ1-1, reads DTGVSQNPRHKITKRGQNVTFRCDPISEHNRLYWYRQTLGQGPEFLTYFQNEAQLEKSRLLSDRFSAERPKGSFSTLEIQRTEQGDSAMYLCASSLGWGDDTEAFFGQGTRLTVV.

The chain links TRBV29-1 to TRBJ2-2, with D possibly matching TRBD1 (5 bases). Germline V gives CDR1 SQVTM, CDR2 ANQGSEA. V was trimmed by 4 bases and J by 3 bases, leaving 12 bases between them. The CDR3 runs to 14 residues. The CDR3 DNA follows: TGCAGCGTTGGTAGTCAGGGCTACACCGGGGAGCTGTTTTTT. This sequence encodes CSVGSQGYTGELFF.